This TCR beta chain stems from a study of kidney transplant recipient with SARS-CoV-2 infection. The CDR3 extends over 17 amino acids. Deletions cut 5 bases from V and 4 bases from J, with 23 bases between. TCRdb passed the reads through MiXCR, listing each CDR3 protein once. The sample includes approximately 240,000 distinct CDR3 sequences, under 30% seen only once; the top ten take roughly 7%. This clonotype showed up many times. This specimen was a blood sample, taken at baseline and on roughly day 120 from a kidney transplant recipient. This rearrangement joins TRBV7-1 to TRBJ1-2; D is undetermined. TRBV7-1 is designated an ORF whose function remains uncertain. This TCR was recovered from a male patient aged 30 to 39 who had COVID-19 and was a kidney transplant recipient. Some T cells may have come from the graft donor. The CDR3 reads CASSVERHEGKTYGYTF. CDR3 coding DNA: TGTGCCAGCAGCGTTGAGCGTCACGAGGGAAAGACCTATGGCTACACCTTC.